Shown below are 25 T cell receptor beta chains from a single sample sequenced in a study of CD8+ T cells in alopecia areata. Sequencing relied on a cDNA template that was reverse transcribed from extracted RNA. Assay used: immunoSEQ multiplex PCR; TCRdb lists only in-frame clones, some missing. The table shows 130,000 to 150,000 clones, with around four fifths occurring only once. Treatment reported: oral pan-JAK inhibitor, 5-10 mg twice daily. The material sequenced was CD8+ T cells sorted from blood, taken at week 4, from a patient treated with tofacitinib. The receptors here all came from a human donor with alopecia areata.

V gene TRBV5-4 combines with J gene TRBJ2-5, with 12 bases matching TRBD2. This CDR3 spans 15 amino acids. Per germline, CDR1 SGHNT and CDR2 YYREEE (reference sequence). V was pared by 3 bases and J by 5 bases, with 5 bases of the junction left unmatched. CDR3 nucleotides: TGTGCCAGCAGCTGGACTAGCGGGGAGGCGGAGACCCAGTACTTC. Translation gives CASSWTSGEAETQYF.

A single count supports this clone. The chain carries TRBV28 and TRBJ1-3; possible D gene TRBD1, 6 bases. V lost 5 bases to trimming and J lost 0 bases, with 14 bases between them. The germline V gene encodes CDR1 MDHEN and CDR2 SYDVKM. The CDR3 is made up of 16 amino acids. The CDR3 nucleotides read TGTGCCAGCAGTGCTACCGGGACATTCTCTGGAAACACCATATATTTT. Translated: CASSATGTFSGNTIYF. The variable domain in full, completed from reference TRBV28 and TRBJ1-3, reads DVKVTQSSRYLVKRTGEKVFLECVQDMDHENMFWYRQDPGLGLRLIYFSYDVKMKEKGDIPEGYSVSREKKERFSLILESASTNQTSMYLCASSATGTFSGNTIYFGEGSWLTVV.

The rearrangement links TRBV27 to TRBJ2-5; 7 bases agree with TRBD2. Per germline, CDR1 MNHEY and CDR2 SMNVEV (reference sequence). The CDR3 has 14 residues. The V segment lost 2 bases and the J segment 1 base; nucleotides outside the gene matches: 1. Here the CDR3 reads CASSLRGVQETQYF. The DNA of the CDR3 is TGTGCCAGCAGTTTACGGGGGGTCCAAGAGACCCAGTACTTC.

The V and J genes are TRBV6-5 and TRBJ2-7; D ambiguous. Germline V CDR1 and CDR2: MNHEY, SVGAGI. The V gene lost 2 bases and the J gene lost 3 bases, with 8 bases spanning the gap. The CDR3 covers 13 residues. The CDR3 coding sequence is TGTGCCAGCAGTTACAACAAATACTACGAGCAGTACTTC. It specifies CASSYNKYYEQYF.

The chain links TRBV10-3 to TRBJ2-7, with D possibly TRBD2 on 7 matching bases. V was cut by 3 bases and J by 0 bases, with 18 bases left in between. Per the germline V gene, CDR1 is ENHRY and CDR2 is SYGVKD. The CDR3 is made up of 17 amino acids. CDR3 nucleotide sequence: TGTGCCATCAGTGAACCCGAGGGGGAGGGATCCTCCTACGAGCAGTACTTC. Translation gives CAISEPEGEGSSYEQYF.

The chain employs TRBV7-2 and TRBJ2-5; D is ambiguous. The length of the CDR3 is 12 residues. V was shortened by 1 base and J by 10 bases, with 10 bases between the two germline ends. Germline values: CDR1 SGHTA, CDR2 FQGNSA. Here the CDR3 DNA reads TGTGCCAGCAGCTTAGGGCTTCTTGACCAGTACTTC. This sequence encodes CASSLGLLDQYF.

The chain has TRBV13 and TRBJ2-1; 8 bases fit TRBD1. The CDR3 extends over 15 amino acids. Trimming removed 8 bases from V and 7 bases from J; junction bases left unmatched: 13. CDR1 and CDR2 (germline): PRHDT, FYEKMQ (reference sequence). This chain's CDR3 is CASLQAGQGLNEQFF. The CDR3 DNA sequence: TGTGCCAGCCTACAGGCCGGACAGGGATTGAATGAGCAGTTCTTC.

The rearrangement uses TRBV29-1 and TRBJ2-5; D ambiguous. V was cut by 3 bases and J by 4 bases, with 12 bases left in between. The germline V gene encodes CDR1 SQVTM and CDR2 ANQGSEA. This CDR3 spans 13 amino acids. In nucleotides, the CDR3 is TGCAGCGTTGATCATGGCAGGAGAGAGACCCAGTACTTC. Amino acid sequence: CSVDHGRRETQYF.

The V and J genes are TRBV5-1 and TRBJ2-7; D might be TRBD1 (5 bases). The CDR3 spans 13 residues. Looked up from germline, CDR1 is SGHRS and CDR2 is YFSETQ. The V end was cut by 4 bases, the J end by 5 bases, with 13 bases between. DNA of the CDR3: TGCGCCAGCAGCATTGCAGGGAAGAACGAGCAGTACTTC. Its protein product is CASSIAGKNEQYF.

This chain uses TRBV2 with TRBJ2-7; no definite D call. Germline-derived CDR1 and CDR2 are SNHLY and FYNNEI. Trimming cost V 7 bases and J 6 bases, with 10 bases left between them. The length of the CDR3 is 11 residues. CDR3 coding DNA: TGTGCCAGCATATCCTCAACCGAGCAGTACTTC. It encodes CASISSTEQYF.

V usage is TRBV4-1 and J usage is TRBJ1-5; D not certain. The V and J ends lost 6 bases and 1 base respectively, with 13 bases between them. CDR3 size: 15 residues. Germline loops: CDR1 MGHRA, CDR2 YSYEKL. In DNA form, the CDR3 reads TGCGCCAGCAGACCCGAGTTACAGAGCAATCAGCCCCAGCATTTT. It translates to CASRPELQSNQPQHF.

The chain links TRBV29-1 to TRBJ2-7, with 8 bases fitting TRBD1. The CDR3 spans 14 residues. Germline assignment: CDR1 SQVTM and CDR2 ANQGSEA. V lost 6 bases to trimming and J lost 0 bases; unmatched junction nucleotides: 7. CDR3 coding DNA: TGCAGCGTCCCCCGTGGACAGGGCTCCTACGAGCAGTACTTC. This translates into CSVPRGQGSYEQYF.

The V call is TRBV4-3, the J call TRBJ1-1, with TRBD1 matching 8 bases. This CDR3 spans 14 amino acids. J was trimmed by 4 bases and V by 4 bases; bases with no gene match: 5. The germline V gene has CDR1 LGHNA and CDR2 YSLEER. The CDR3 DNA reads as TGCGCCAGCAGCCTGACAGGGGCTCGCACTGAAGCTTTCTTT. Protein product: CASSLTGARTEAFF.

This rearrangement joins TRBV7-9 to TRBJ2-1; 7 bases match TRBD1. In germline, CDR1 is SEHNR, CDR2 FQNEAQ (reference sequence). Germline trimming cut 7 bases from V and 2 bases from J; bases unmatched to any gene: 8. CDR3 length: 15 amino acids. In DNA, the CDR3 is TGTGCCAGCAACCTCCAAACAGGGGCCTACAATGAGCAGTTCTTC. Translating it yields CASNLQTGAYNEQFF.

This chain links TRBV29-1 with TRBJ2-3; tentative D call: TRBD1 (5 bases). Germline CDR1 and CDR2: SQVTM and ANQGSEA. The CDR3 extends over 16 amino acids. V lost 1 base to trimming and J lost 0 bases, with 14 bases between them. The CDR3 spells CSVEGGADQSTDTQYF. The DNA for the CDR3 is TGCAGCGTTGAAGGTGGGGCAGACCAGAGCACAGATACGCAGTATTTT.

This chain connects TRBV29-1 to TRBJ2-3; D not certain. The germline V and J ends were trimmed by 1 base and 2 bases, with 13 bases remaining between them. Germline-derived CDR1 and CDR2 are SQVTM and ANQGSEA. The CDR3 consists of 15 residues. The CDR3 DNA follows: TGCAGCGTTGAAGTTCCGATAGGGTCCACAGATACGCAGTATTTT. Protein product: CSVEVPIGSTDTQYF.

A single count supports this clone. The chain combines TRBV5-4 with TRBJ2-7, with a weak D call TRBD1 (6 bases). In germline, CDR1 is SGHNT, CDR2 YYREEE (reference sequence). CDR3 size: 15 residues. Trimming removed 1 base at V and 4 bases at J, with 15 bases between. In DNA, the CDR3 is TGTGCCAGCAGCTTGACTGGGGGCGCGGATTACGAGCAGTACTTC. This codes for CASSLTGGADYEQYF.

V gene TRBV29-1 combines with J gene TRBJ2-3, with TRBD2 matching over 16 bases. The CDR3 is 17 amino acids. The germline V gene has CDR1 SQVTM and CDR2 ANQGSEA. V was pared by 3 bases and J by 2 bases, with 5 bases of the junction left unmatched. CDR3 nucleotides: TGCAGCGTTGAGGGACTAGCGGGGGGGCTAGACACAGATACGCAGTATTTT. It codes for CSVEGLAGGLDTDTQYF.

V usage is TRBV5-1 and J usage is TRBJ2-1; no clear D gene. Germline-derived CDR1 and CDR2 are SGHRS and YFSETQ. CDR3 size: 12 residues. V was trimmed by 0 bases and J by 6 bases, leaving 4 bases between them. The CDR3 sequence is CASSLVSNEQFF. The CDR3 DNA sequence: TGCGCCAGCAGCTTGGTGAGCAATGAGCAGTTCTTC. Full variable domain (remainder filled in from reference TRBV5-1 and TRBJ2-1): KAGVTQTPRYLIKTRGQQVTLSCSPISGHRSVSWYQQTPGQGLQFLFEYFSETQRNKGNFPGRFSGRQFSNSRSEMNVSTLELGDSALYLCASSLVSNEQFFGPGTRLTVL.

The rearrangement joins TRBV19 to TRBJ2-1, with D perhaps matching TRBD2 (6 bases). The CDR3 consists of 15 residues. Trimming shortened V by 3 bases and J by 2 bases, and 11 bases separated the two germline ends. Germline loops: CDR1 LNHDA, CDR2 SQIVND (reference sequence). CDR3 loop: CASSITGGTYNEQFF. CDR3 in DNA: TGTGCCAGTAGTATTACCGGGGGAACCTACAATGAGCAGTTCTTC. Full variable domain (missing parts from reference TRBV19 and TRBJ2-1): DGGITQSPKYLFRKEGQNVTLSCEQNLNHDAMYWYRQDPGQGLRLIYYSQIVNDFQKGDIAEGYSVSREKKESFPLTVTSAQKNPTAFYLCASSITGGTYNEQFFGPGTRLTVL.

The CDR3 loop is CASSFQQGNLHYEQYF. The DNA for the CDR3 is TGTGCCAGCAGTTTCCAACAGGGCAACTTACACTACGAGCAGTACTTC. V is TRBV6-5 and J is TRBJ2-7; TRBD1 might be the D (6 bases). The CDR3 runs to 16 residues. V was clipped by 4 bases and J by 3 bases, with 19 bases between them. CDR1 is MNHEY and CDR2 is SVGAGI in the germline V gene.

This sequence joins TRBV7-8 and TRBJ2-3; 7 bases line up with TRBD1. J was trimmed by 2 bases and V by 4 bases; bases with no gene match: 9. Germline V lookup: CDR1 SGHVS, CDR2 FQNEAQ. This CDR3 region has 16 residues. The CDR3 DNA reads as TGTGCCAGCAGCTCTCGCATGGGACAGATCACAGATACGCAGTATTTT. Its translation: CASSSRMGQITDTQYF. The complete variable domain, with remaining parts taken from reference TRBV7-8 and TRBJ2-3, reads GAGVSQSPRYKVAKRGQDVALRCDPISGHVSLFWYQQALGQGPEFLTYFQNEAQLDKSGLPSDRFFAERPEGSVSTLKIQRTQQEDSAVYLCASSSRMGQITDTQYFGPGTRLTVL.

The V and J genes are TRBV30 and TRBJ2-5; 9 bases line up with TRBD1. The DNA end favors TRBJ2-7, so the J call may be wrong. Germline CDR1 reads GTSNPN; CDR2 reads SVGIG (reference sequence). The CDR3 totals 14 residues. DNA of the CDR3: TGTGCCTGGGTATCGGGACAGGGAGTATACGAGCAGTACTTC. Its translation: CAWVSGQGVYEQYF.

V usage is TRBV25-1 and J usage is TRBJ2-2; possible D gene TRBD2, 6 bases. The CDR3 consists of 17 residues. Germline loops: CDR1 MGHDK, CDR2 SYGVNS. V was cut by 1 base and J by 5 bases, with 17 bases left in between. The CDR3 reads CASSEWLTGDRTGELFF. CDR3 bases: TGTGCCAGCAGTGAATGGTTGACGGGGGATCGAACCGGGGAGCTGTTTTTT. The full variable domain, its missing parts supplied by reference TRBV25-1 and TRBJ2-2, is EADIYQTPRYLVIGTGKKITLECSQTMGHDKMYWYQQDPGMELHLIHYSYGVNSTEKGDLSSESTVSRIRTEHFPLTLESARPSHTSQYLCASSEWLTGDRTGELFFGEGSRLTVL.

The chain combines TRBV6-1 with TRBJ1-2; D unclear. The CDR3 extends over 13 amino acids. Trimming pared 10 bases from V and 2 bases from J, leaving 14 bases between. CDR1 is MNHNS, CDR2 SASEGT, per germline. CDR3 region: CATADLLNYGYTF. The CDR3 DNA reads TGTGCCACCGCGGACCTGTTAAACTATGGCTACACCTTC.